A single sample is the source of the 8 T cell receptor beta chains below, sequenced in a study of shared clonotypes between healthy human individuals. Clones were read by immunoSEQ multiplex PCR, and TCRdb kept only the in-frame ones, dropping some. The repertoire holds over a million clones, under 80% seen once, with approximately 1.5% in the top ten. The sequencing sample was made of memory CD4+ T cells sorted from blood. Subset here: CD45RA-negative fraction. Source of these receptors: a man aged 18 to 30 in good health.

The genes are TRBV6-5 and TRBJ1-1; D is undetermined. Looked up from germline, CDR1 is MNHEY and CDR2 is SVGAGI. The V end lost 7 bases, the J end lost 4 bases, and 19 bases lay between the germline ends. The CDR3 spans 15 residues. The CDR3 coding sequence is TGTGCCAGCATCAACTCGGTGGGTTGGGGCACTGAAGCTTTCTTT. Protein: CASINSVGWGTEAFF.

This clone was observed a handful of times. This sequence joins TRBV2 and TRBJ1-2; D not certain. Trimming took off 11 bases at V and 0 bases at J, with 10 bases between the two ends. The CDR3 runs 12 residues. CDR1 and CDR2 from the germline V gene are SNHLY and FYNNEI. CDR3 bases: TGTGCCGTACCTACAGCTAACTATGGCTACACCTTC. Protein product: CAVPTANYGYTF.

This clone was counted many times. The CDR3 DNA is TGTGCCAGCAGCTTAGATATGGCAGAGACCCAGTACTTC. Translating gives CASSLDMAETQYF. The chain couples TRBV11-2 to TRBJ2-5; D unresolved. Trimming took 0 bases from V and 4 from J, leaving 6 bases between them. In germline, CDR1 is SGHAT, CDR2 FQNNGV. CDR3 length equals 13 residues.

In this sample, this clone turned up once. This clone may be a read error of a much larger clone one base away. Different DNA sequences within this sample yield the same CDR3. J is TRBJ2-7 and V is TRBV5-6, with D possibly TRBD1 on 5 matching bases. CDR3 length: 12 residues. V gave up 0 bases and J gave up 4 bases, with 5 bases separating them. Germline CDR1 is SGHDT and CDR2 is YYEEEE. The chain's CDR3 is CASSLEGYEQYF. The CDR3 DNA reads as TGTGCCAGCAGCTTGGAGGGGTACGAGCAGTACTTC. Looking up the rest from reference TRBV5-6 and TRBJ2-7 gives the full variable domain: DAGVTQSPTHLIKTRGQQVTLRCSPKSGHDTVSWYQQALGQGPQFIFQYYEEEERQRGNFPDRFSGHQFPNYSSELNVNALLLGDSALYLCASSLEGYEQYFGPGTRLTVT.

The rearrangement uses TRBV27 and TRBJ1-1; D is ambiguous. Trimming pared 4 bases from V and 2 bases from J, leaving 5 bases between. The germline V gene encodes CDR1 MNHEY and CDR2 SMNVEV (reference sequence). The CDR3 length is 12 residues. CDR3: CASSSFNTEAFF. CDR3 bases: TGTGCCAGCAGTTCCTTCAACACTGAAGCTTTCTTT.

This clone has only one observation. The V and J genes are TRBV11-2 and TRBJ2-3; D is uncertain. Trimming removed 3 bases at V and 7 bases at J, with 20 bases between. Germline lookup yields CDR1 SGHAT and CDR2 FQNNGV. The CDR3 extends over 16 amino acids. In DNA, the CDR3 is TGTGCCAGCAGCTTTCTTGAGCCAAAGGTCGGATATACGCAGTATTTT. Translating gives CASSFLEPKVGYTQYF.

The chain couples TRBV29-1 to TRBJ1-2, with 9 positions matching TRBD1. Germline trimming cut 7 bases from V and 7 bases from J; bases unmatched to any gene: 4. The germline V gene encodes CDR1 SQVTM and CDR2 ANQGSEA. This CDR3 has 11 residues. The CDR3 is CSGQGGAGYTF. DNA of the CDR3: TGCAGCGGACAGGGGGGGGCTGGCTACACCTTC.

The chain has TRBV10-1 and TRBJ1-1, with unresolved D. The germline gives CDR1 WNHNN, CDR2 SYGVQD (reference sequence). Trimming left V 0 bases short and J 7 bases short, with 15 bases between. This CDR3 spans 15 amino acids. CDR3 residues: CASSESPGQSVEAFF. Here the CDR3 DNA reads TGCGCCAGCAGTGAGTCTCCAGGTCAGTCAGTTGAAGCTTTCTTT.